These 15 T cell receptor beta chains were all obtained from the same sample, sequenced in a study of CD8+ T cells in alopecia areata. After isolation, RNA underwent reverse transcription to generate cDNA as the sequencing template. Clones were sequenced by immunoSEQ multiplex PCR, and TCRdb holds only the in-frame ones, with some missing. This sample yields more than 100,000 clones, of which roughly three fifths are seen a single time; less than 5.5% belongs to the top ten. The input for sequencing was CD4+ T cells sorted from blood, taken at week 0. These TCRs come from a human donor with alopecia areata.

This clone was counted only a few times. The rearrangement joins TRBV28 to TRBJ2-5, with unresolved D. Gene TRBJ2-7 matches the end of the DNA better, so the J call may be wrong. The CDR3 runs to 12 residues. Per germline, CDR1 MDHEN and CDR2 SYDVKM. CDR3 protein: CASSRASYEQYF. CDR3 coding DNA: TGTGCCAGCAGTAGGGCCTCCTACGAGCAGTACTTC.

The chain is built from TRBV2 and TRBJ2-1; 9 nucleotides match TRBD2. V was pared by 4 bases and J by 4 bases, with 5 bases of the junction left unmatched. The CDR3 is made up of 15 amino acids. Germline V gene sequence: CDR1 SNHLY, CDR2 FYNNEI. The CDR3 region has the DNA TGTGCCAGCAGTGTACTAGCGGGTCCTTACAATGAGCAGTTCTTC. Its translation: CASSVLAGPYNEQFF.

This clone has more than one count but fewer than ten. The chain joins TRBV7-9 to TRBJ2-3; 8 bases match TRBD2. The CDR3 length is 15 residues. The germline CDR1 and CDR2 sequences are SEHNR and FQNEAQ (reference sequence). Trimming took 3 bases from V and 0 from J; bases not matched to a gene: 2. As DNA, the CDR3 is TGTGCCAGCAGCTTTAGCGGGGCTAGCACAGATACGCAGTATTTT. Translated: CASSFSGASTDTQYF. Full variable domain (remainder filled in from reference TRBV7-9 and TRBJ2-3): DTGVSQNPRHKITKRGQNVTFRCDPISEHNRLYWYRQTLGQGPEFLTYFQNEAQLEKSRLLSDRFSAERPKGSFSTLEIQRTEQGDSAMYLCASSFSGASTDTQYFGPGTRLTVL.

This chain connects TRBV4-2 to TRBJ1-1; D is uncertain. The CDR3 covers 13 residues. The V end lost 5 bases, the J end lost 4 bases, and 11 bases lay between the germline ends. Per germline, CDR1 LGHNA and CDR2 YNFKEQ. The CDR3 is CASSEEVRTEAFF. The CDR3 DNA reads as TGTGCCAGCAGCGAGGAAGTCCGCACTGAAGCTTTCTTT.

This CDR3 is CASSLSPSTDTQYF. The DNA for the CDR3 is TGTGCCAGCAGCTTGAGCCCTAGCACAGATACGCAGTATTTT. The chain combines TRBV7-3 with TRBJ2-3, with D hard to call. This CDR3 comprises 14 residues. The germline V gene encodes CDR1 SGHTA and CDR2 FQGTGA. V lost 3 bases, J lost 0 bases, and 7 bases lay in between.

The CDR3 loop is CASSASGQPETQYF. The CDR3 nucleotides read TGTGCCAGCTCGGCTAGCGGACAACCGGAGACCCAGTACTTC. This sequence joins TRBV18 and TRBJ2-5, with 7 positions matching TRBD2. Trimming took 6 bases from V and 5 from J; bases not matched to a gene: 9. Germline CDR1 KGHSH, CDR2 LQKENI. This CDR3 is 14 amino acids long.

This clone was picked up a small number of times. The chain couples TRBV7-2 to TRBJ1-3; the match to TRBD1 covers 9 bases. The CDR3 is made up of 15 amino acids. The trim removed 4 bases at V and 2 bases at J, leaving 3 bases unmatched. CDR1 and CDR2 (germline): SGHTA, FQGNSA. The CDR3 DNA sequence: TGTGCCAGCAGCTCTGGGACAGGGACTGGAAACACCATATATTTT. Its translation is CASSSGTGTGNTIYF.

In its sample, this clone was seen once. This sequence joins TRBV11-3 and TRBJ2-5; D not certain. Trimming took 0 bases from V and 4 from J, leaving 6 bases between them. Germline V gene sequence: CDR1 SGHNT, CDR2 YENEEA. The CDR3 extends over 13 amino acids. The CDR3 DNA reads TGTGCCAGCAGCTTAGATAGAGGAGAGACCCAGTACTTC. Its translation is CASSLDRGETQYF.

This clone was detected only a few times. This sequence joins TRBV11-2 and TRBJ1-2; tentative D call: TRBD1 (5 bases). The V end was cut by 1 base, the J end by 5 bases, with 14 bases between. The CDR3 extends over 15 amino acids. In germline, CDR1 is SGHAT, CDR2 FQNNGV. The CDR3 nucleotides read TGTGCCAGCAGCTTAGCTCCAGGGTTGGGGTATGGCTACACCTTC. It specifies CASSLAPGLGYGYTF.

V is TRBV4-1 and J is TRBJ1-5; D gene uncertain. The CDR3 is made up of 13 amino acids. Trimming removed 4 bases from V and 0 bases from J, with 4 bases in between. The V gene's germline CDR1 is MGHRA and CDR2 YSYEKL. The CDR3 region is CASSPLSNQPQHF. For the CDR3, the DNA is TGCGCCAGCAGCCCCCTTAGCAATCAGCCCCAGCATTTT.

The J gene is TRBJ2-2, the V gene TRBV5-1; 8 bases fit TRBD1. The V gene end was trimmed by 0 bases and the J gene end by 2 bases; junction bases not matched to a gene: 6. This CDR3 contains 17 residues. Germline lookup yields CDR1 SGHRS and CDR2 YFSETQ. DNA of the CDR3: TGCGCCAGCAGCTTGGACCCACAGGGGGTTAACACCGGGGAGCTGTTTTTT. Translating gives CASSLDPQGVNTGELFF.

The chain joins TRBV18 to TRBJ1-2; weak D call: TRBD1 (6 bases). The CDR3 length is 14 residues. V lost 0 bases, J lost 2 bases, and 7 bases lay in between. Germline assignment: CDR1 KGHSH and CDR2 LQKENI. The CDR3 region has the DNA TGTGCCAGCTCACCACCGGGGGGCAACTATGGCTACACCTTC. Protein sequence: CASSPPGGNYGYTF.

The CDR3 region has the DNA TGTGCCAGTAGTATTACGGCGGCCCGAGGCGCTGAAGCTTTCTTT. This codes for CASSITAARGAEAFF. The chain is built from TRBV19 and TRBJ1-1, with unresolved D. V was pared by 3 bases and J by 6 bases, with 17 bases between. CDR1 and CDR2 (germline): LNHDA, SQIVND (reference sequence). There are 15 residues in the CDR3. The complete variable domain, with remaining parts taken from reference TRBV19 and TRBJ1-1, reads DGGITQSPKYLFRKEGQNVTLSCEQNLNHDAMYWYRQDPGQGLRLIYYSQIVNDFQKGDIAEGYSVSREKKESFPLTVTSAQKNPTAFYLCASSITAARGAEAFFGQGTRLTVV.

This clone has only a few counts. V gene TRBV6-5 combines with J gene TRBJ1-2; D remains ambiguous. Trimming left V 7 bases short and J 6 bases short, with 18 bases between. This CDR3 region has 14 residues. The germline V gene has CDR1 MNHEY and CDR2 SVGAGI. CDR3 sequence reads: CASTSQRAGNGYTF. The CDR3 DNA is TGTGCCAGCACTTCCCAGAGGGCGGGGAATGGCTACACCTTC.

CDR3 nucleotide sequence: TGCGCCAGCAGCTTTGGCATTAATCAGCCCCAGCATTTT. Amino acid sequence: CASSFGINQPQHF. The chain has TRBV5-1 and TRBJ1-5; D uncertain. V lost 2 bases and J lost 4, with 7 bases in between. CDR3 length: 13 amino acids. Germline CDR1 reads SGHRS; CDR2 reads YFSETQ.